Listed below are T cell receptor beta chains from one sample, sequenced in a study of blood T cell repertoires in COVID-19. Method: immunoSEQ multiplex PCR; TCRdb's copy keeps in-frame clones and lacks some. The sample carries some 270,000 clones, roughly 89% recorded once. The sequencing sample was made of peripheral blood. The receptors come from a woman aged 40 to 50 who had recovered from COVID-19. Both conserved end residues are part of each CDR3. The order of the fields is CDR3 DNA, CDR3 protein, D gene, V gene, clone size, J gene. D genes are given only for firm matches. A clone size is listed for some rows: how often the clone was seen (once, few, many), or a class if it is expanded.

CDR3nt: TGTGCCAGCAGTCCACGACAGGGATTAAGTGAGCAGTTCTTC
CDR3aa: CASSPRQGLSEQFF
d_gene: TRBD1
v_gene: TRBV6-5
abundance: .
j_gene: TRBJ2-1

CDR3nt: TGTGCCAGCAGCAAAAACCTAGACAGGATGTACACTGAAGCTTTCTTT
CDR3aa: CASSKNLDRMYTEAFF
d_gene: .
v_gene: TRBV5-6
abundance: .
j_gene: TRBJ1-1

CDR3nt: TGTGCCTGGATGGCGAGGGAGAATGAAAAACTGTTTTTT
CDR3aa: CAWMARENEKLFF
d_gene: .
v_gene: TRBV30
abundance: .
j_gene: TRBJ1-4

CDR3nt: TGTGCCAGCTCACCAGGGACTAGCGGGAGTTTATCTGCAGATACGCAGTATTTT
CDR3aa: CASSPGTSGSLSADTQYF
d_gene: TRBD2
v_gene: TRBV18
abundance: .
j_gene: TRBJ2-3

CDR3nt: TGTGCCAGCAGTTTATTCAGATACGCGGTAAAGTATTTT
CDR3aa: CASSLFRYAVKYF
d_gene: .
v_gene: TRBV12-3/TRBV12-4
abundance: .
j_gene: TRBJ2-3

CDR3nt: TGTGCCAGCAGCCGAACGACAGGGGAGGCCAGCGAGCAGTACTTC
CDR3aa: CASSRTTGEASEQYF
d_gene: TRBD1
v_gene: TRBV6-5
abundance: .
j_gene: TRBJ2-7

CDR3nt: TGCGCCAGCAGTGAGACGACAGGGGTTGGGTACACCTTC
CDR3aa: CASSETTGVGYTF
d_gene: TRBD1
v_gene: TRBV10-2
abundance: few
j_gene: TRBJ1-2

CDR3nt: TGTGCCAGCAGCCCGGGGGATGTCCCCGCAGAGACCCAGTACTTC
CDR3aa: CASSPGDVPAETQYF
d_gene: .
v_gene: TRBV7-9
abundance: .
j_gene: TRBJ2-5

CDR3nt: TGTGCCAGCAGCGTTTTCGGCGGGGGGGTCAGCACAGATACGCAGTATTTT
CDR3aa: CASSVFGGGVSTDTQYF
d_gene: TRBD2
v_gene: TRBV9
abundance: once
j_gene: TRBJ2-3

CDR3nt: TGTGCCAGCTCACCAAGTTTTGCAGGGTATGGTGGCTACACCTTC
CDR3aa: CASSPSFAGYGGYTF
d_gene: .
v_gene: TRBV18
abundance: .
j_gene: TRBJ1-2

CDR3nt: TGTGCCAGCAGTTACTCGATTGGACAGGGCACTGAAGCTTTCTTT
CDR3aa: CASSYSIGQGTEAFF
d_gene: TRBD1
v_gene: TRBV6-5
abundance: .
j_gene: TRBJ1-1

CDR3nt: TGTGCCAGCAGCTTAGGGACTAGCGGGAGCACAGATACGCAGTATTTT
CDR3aa: CASSLGTSGSTDTQYF
d_gene: TRBD2
v_gene: TRBV7-6
abundance: many
j_gene: TRBJ2-3

CDR3nt: TGTGCCAGCAGCCTCTTCGGGGACAGGGCAGATACGCAGTATTTT
CDR3aa: CASSLFGDRADTQYF
d_gene: TRBD1
v_gene: TRBV7-8
abundance: .
j_gene: TRBJ2-3

CDR3nt: TGTGCCAGCAGCCCCCTCTACTTCGGACAGGGGGATGGCTACACCTTC
CDR3aa: CASSPLYFGQGDGYTF
d_gene: TRBD1
v_gene: TRBV3-1/TRBV3-2
abundance: .
j_gene: TRBJ1-2